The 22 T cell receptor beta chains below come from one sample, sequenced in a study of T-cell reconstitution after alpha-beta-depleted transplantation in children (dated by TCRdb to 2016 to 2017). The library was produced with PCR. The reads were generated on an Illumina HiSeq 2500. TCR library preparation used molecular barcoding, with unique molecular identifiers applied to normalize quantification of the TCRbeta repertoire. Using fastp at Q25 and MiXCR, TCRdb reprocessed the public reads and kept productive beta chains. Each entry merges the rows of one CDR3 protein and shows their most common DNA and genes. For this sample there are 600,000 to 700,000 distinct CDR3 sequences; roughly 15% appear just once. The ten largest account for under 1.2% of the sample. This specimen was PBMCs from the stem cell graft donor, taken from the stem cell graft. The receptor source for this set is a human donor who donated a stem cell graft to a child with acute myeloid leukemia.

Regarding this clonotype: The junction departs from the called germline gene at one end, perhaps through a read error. The CDR3 sequence: CASSLLLPPTHF. The CDR3 nucleotides read TGTGCCAGCAGTTTATTGCTACCCCCTACCCACTTC. The chain couples TRBV28 to TRBJ2-5; no reliable D call. Per germline, CDR1 MDHEN and CDR2 SYDVKM. The CDR3 loop spans 12 amino acids.

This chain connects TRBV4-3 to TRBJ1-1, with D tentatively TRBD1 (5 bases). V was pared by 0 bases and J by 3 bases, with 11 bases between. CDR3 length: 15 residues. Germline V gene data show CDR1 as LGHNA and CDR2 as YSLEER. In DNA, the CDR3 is TGCGCCAGCAGCCAAGAAGGGGCGGTTGACACTGAAGCTTTCTTT. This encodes CASSQEGAVDTEAFF.

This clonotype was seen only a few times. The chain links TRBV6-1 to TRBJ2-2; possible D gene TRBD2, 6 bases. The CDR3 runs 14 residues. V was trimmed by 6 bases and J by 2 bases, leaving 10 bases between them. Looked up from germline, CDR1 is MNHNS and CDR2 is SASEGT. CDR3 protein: CASRPGANTGELFF. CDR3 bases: TGTGCCAGCAGACCGGGAGCCAACACCGGGGAGCTGTTTTTT.

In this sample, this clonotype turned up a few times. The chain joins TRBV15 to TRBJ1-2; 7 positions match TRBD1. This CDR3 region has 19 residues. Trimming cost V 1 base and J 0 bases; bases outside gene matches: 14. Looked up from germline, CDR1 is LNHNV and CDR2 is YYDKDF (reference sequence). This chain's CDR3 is CATSRGPRDSHRANYGYTF. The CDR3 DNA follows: TGTGCCACCAGCAGAGGCCCCCGGGACAGCCATCGGGCTAACTATGGCTACACCTTC.

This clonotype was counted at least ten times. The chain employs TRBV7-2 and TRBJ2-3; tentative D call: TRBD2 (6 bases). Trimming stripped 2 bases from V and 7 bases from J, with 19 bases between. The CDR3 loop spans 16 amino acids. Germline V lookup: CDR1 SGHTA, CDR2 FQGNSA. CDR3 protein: CASSLRVTSQTNTQYF. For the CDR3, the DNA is TGTGCCAGCAGCTTAAGAGTTACTAGCCAGACTAATACGCAGTATTTT.

CDR3 in DNA: TGTGCCATCAACAGGGTAGTAAATAATCAGCCCCAGCATTTT. Its protein product is CAINRVVNNQPQHF. V and J are TRBV28 and TRBJ1-5; perhaps TRBD1 as D (6 bases). The CDR3 extends over 14 amino acids. Germline V gives CDR1 MDHEN, CDR2 SYDVKM. Deletions cut 10 bases from V and 4 bases from J, with 17 bases between.

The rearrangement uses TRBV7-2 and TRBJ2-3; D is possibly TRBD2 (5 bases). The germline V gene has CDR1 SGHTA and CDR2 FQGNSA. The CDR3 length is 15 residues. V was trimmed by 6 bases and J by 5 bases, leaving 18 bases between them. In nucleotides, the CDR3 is TGTGCCAGCAGTCCGACCCGAGCTCGGGGAGATACGCAGTATTTT. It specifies CASSPTRARGDTQYF.

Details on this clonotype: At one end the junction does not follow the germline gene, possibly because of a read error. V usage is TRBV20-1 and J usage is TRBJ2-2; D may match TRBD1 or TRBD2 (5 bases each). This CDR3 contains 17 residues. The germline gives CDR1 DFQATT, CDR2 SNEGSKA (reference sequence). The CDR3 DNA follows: TGCTGTGCTACACCCCACAGAGGGGCATCGAACACCGGGGAGCTGTTTTTT. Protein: CCATPHRGASNTGELFF.

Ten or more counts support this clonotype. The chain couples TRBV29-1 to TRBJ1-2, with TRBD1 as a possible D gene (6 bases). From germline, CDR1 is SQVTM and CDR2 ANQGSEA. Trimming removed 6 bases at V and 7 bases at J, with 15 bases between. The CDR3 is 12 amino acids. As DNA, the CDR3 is TGCAGCGTCGATGACAGGAGGGGTGGCTACACCTTC. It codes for CSVDDRRGGYTF.

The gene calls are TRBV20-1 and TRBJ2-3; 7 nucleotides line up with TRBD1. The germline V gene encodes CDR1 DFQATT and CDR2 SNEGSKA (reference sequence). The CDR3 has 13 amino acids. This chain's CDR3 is CRPVQGDTDTQYF. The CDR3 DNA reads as TGCAGGCCGGTTCAGGGGGATACAGATACGCAGTATTTT.

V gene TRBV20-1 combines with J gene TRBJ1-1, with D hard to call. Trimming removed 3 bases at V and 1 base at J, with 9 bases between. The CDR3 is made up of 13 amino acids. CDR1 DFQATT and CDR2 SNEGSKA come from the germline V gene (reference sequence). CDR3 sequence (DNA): TGCAGTGCTAGCCCTCCAGCGAACACTGAAGCTTTCTTT. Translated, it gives CSASPPANTEAFF.

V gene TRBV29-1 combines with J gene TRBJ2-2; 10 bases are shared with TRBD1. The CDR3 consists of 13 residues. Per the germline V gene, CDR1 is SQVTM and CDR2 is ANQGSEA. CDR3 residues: CTAGTGDVGELFF. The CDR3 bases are TGCACCGCCGGGACAGGGGATGTCGGGGAGCTGTTTTTT.

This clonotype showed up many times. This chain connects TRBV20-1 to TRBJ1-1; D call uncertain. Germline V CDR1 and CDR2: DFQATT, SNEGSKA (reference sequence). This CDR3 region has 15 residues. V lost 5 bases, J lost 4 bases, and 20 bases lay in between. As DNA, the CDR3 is TGCAGTGCTCAGACTGAGGGCAGGACTTCCACTGAAGCTTTCTTT. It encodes CSAQTEGRTSTEAFF.

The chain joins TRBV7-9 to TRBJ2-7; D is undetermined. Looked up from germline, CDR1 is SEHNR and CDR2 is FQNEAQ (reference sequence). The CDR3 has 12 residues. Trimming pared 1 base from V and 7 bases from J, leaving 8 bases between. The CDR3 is CASSLGKGEQYV. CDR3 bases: TGTGCCAGCAGCTTAGGGAAAGGGGAGCAGTACGTC.

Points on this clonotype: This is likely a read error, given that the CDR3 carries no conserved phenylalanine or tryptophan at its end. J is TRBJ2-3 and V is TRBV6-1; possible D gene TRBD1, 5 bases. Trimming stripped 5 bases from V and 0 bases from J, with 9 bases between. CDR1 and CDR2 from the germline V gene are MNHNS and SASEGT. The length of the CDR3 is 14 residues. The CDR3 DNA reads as TGTGCCAGCAGTCTAGGGGCTAGCACAGATACGCAGTATTCT. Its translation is CASSLGASTDTQYS.

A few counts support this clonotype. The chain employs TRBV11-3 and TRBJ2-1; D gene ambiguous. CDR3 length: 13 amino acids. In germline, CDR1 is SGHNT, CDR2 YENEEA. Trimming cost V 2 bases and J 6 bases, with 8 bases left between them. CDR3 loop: CASSLRVVNEQFF. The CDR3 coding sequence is TGTGCCAGCAGCTTAAGGGTTGTCAATGAGCAGTTCTTC.

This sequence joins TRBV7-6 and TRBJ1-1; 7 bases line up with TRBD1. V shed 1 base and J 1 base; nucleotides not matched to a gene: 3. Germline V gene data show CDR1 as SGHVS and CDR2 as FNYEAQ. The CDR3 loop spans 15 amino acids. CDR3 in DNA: TGTGCCAGCAGCTTAGGTCGACAGGGGAACACTGAAGCTTTCTTT. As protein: CASSLGRQGNTEAFF.

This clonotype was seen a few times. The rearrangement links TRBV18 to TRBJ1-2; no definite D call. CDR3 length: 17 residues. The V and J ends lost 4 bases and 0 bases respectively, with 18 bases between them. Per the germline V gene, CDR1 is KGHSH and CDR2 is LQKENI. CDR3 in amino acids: CASSLNIPSGSNYGYTF. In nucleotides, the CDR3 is TGTGCCAGCTCACTCAACATTCCATCGGGTTCTAACTATGGCTACACCTTC.

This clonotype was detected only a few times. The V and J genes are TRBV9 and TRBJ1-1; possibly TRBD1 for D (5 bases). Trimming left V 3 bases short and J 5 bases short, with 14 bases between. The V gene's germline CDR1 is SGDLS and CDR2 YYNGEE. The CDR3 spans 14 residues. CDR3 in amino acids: CASSASPGRTEAFF. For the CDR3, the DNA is TGTGCCAGCAGCGCAAGTCCAGGGAGGACTGAAGCTTTCTTT.

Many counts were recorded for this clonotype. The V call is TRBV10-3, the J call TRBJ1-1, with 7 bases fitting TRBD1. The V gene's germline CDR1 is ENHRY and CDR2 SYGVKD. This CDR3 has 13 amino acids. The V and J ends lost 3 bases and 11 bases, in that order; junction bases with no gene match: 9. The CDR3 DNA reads TGTGCCATCAGTGATGACAATAGGGGGCCGGCTTTCTTT. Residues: CAISDDNRGPAFF.

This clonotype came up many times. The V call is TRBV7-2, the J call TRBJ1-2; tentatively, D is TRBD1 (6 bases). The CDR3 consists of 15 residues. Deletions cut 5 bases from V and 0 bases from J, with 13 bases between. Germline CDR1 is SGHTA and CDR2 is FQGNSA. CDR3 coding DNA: TGTGCCAGCAGCCCATCAGGGGCAGCTAACTATGGCTACACCTTC. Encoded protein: CASSPSGAANYGYTF.

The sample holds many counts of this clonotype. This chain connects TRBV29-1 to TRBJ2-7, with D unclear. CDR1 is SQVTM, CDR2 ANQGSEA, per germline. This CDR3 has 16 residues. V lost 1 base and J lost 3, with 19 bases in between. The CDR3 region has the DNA TGCAGCGTTGAAGTACCGACATCTCTCTGGGTCTACGAGCAGTACTTC. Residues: CSVEVPTSLWVYEQYF.